The rows below give T cell receptor beta chains drawn from one sample of a study of T cell changes during pregnancy in multiple sclerosis. Assay: immunoSEQ multiplex PCR; the TCRdb copy retains only in-frame clones and omits some. The profile shows 52,000 or so clones, around 90% of them singletons. The sequenced sample was CD4+ T cells from peripheral blood mononuclear cells, obtained in the second trimester of pregnancy. Every receptor here comes from a female donor with multiple sclerosis, enrolled in a pregnancy study. Each CDR3 is given with its conserved first and last residue. Fields, in order: D gene, V gene, clone size, J gene, CDR3 protein, CDR3 DNA. A D gene is named only where the DNA matches it firmly. The size entry is marked missing in some rows and otherwise reads once, few, many or a size class.

D: TRBD1; V: TRBV18; size: NA; J: TRBJ2-7; CDR3: CASSPRTGAYEQYF; DNA: TGTGCCAGCTCACCACGTACAGGGGCCTACGAGCAGTACTTC
D: TRBD1; V: TRBV5-1; size: NA; J: TRBJ2-5; CDR3: CASSPDRHEETQYF; DNA: TGCGCCAGCAGCCCGGACAGGCACGAAGAGACCCAGTACTTC
D: NA; V: TRBV5-6; size: NA; J: TRBJ1-2; CDR3: CASSFGSTNYGYTF; DNA: TGTGCCAGCAGCTTCGGTTCAACTAACTATGGCTACACCTTC
D: TRBD1; V: TRBV7-6; size: NA; J: TRBJ1-4; CDR3: CASRTGTASEKLFF; DNA: TGTGCCAGCAGGACCGGGACAGCGAGTGAAAAACTGTTTTTT
D: TRBD2; V: TRBV6-1; size: NA; J: TRBJ2-3; CDR3: CASLLAGGRGTQYF; DNA: TGTGCTTCCCTGCTAGCGGGGGGAAGGGGTACGCAGTATTTT
D: NA; V: TRBV13; size: NA; J: TRBJ1-4; CDR3: CASSLGQGRSEKLFF; DNA: TGTGCCAGCAGCTTAGGACAGGGACGGAGCGAAAAACTGTTTTTT
D: NA; V: TRBV4-1; size: NA; J: TRBJ2-3; CDR3: CASSQNRATSTDTQYF; DNA: TGCGCCAGCAGCCAGAACAGGGCAACTAGCACAGATACGCAGTATTTT
D: NA; V: TRBV7-3; size: NA; J: TRBJ1-2; CDR3: CASSLGGQLYGYTF; DNA: TGTGCCAGCAGCTTAGGGGGACAACTTTATGGCTACACCTTC
D: NA; V: TRBV29-1; size: NA; J: TRBJ1-3; CDR3: CSVGARTGEGGNTIYF; DNA: TGCAGCGTTGGTGCAAGGACGGGTGAGGGAGGAAACACCATATATTTT
D: NA; V: TRBV15; size: once; J: TRBJ2-2; CDR3: CATSRDVSAGYTGELFF; DNA: TGTGCCACCAGCAGAGACGTCTCTGCAGGGTACACCGGGGAGCTGTTTTTT
D: NA; V: TRBV9; size: NA; J: TRBJ1-6; CDR3: CASSVSGTGNSPLHF; DNA: TGTGCCAGCAGCGTGTCCGGCACCGGGAATTCACCCCTCCACTTT
D: TRBD1; V: TRBV19; size: NA; J: TRBJ1-1; CDR3: CASSPNRGLGMNTEAFF; DNA: TGTGCCAGTAGTCCGAACAGGGGATTGGGCATGAACACTGAAGCTTTCTTT
D: NA; V: TRBV19; size: NA; J: TRBJ2-5; CDR3: CASSIEGVTQYF; DNA: TGTGCCAGTAGTATTGAGGGAGTGACCCAGTACTTC
D: TRBD2; V: TRBV5-4; size: NA; J: TRBJ2-5; CDR3: CASSSRLAPETQYF; DNA: TGTGCCAGCAGCTCTCGACTAGCCCCAGAGACCCAGTACTTC
D: NA; V: TRBV5-1; size: NA; J: TRBJ2-7; CDR3: CASSLGHGSYEQYF; DNA: TGCGCCAGCAGCTTGGGACACGGCTCCTACGAGCAGTACTTC
D: NA; V: TRBV29-1; size: NA; J: TRBJ2-5; CDR3: CSADSYQETQYF; DNA: TGCAGCGCCGACTCCTACCAAGAGACCCAGTACTTC
D: NA; V: TRBV27; size: NA; J: TRBJ2-6; CDR3: CASSLFTTGANVLTF; DNA: TGTGCCAGCAGTTTATTTACTACTGGGGCCAACGTCCTGACTTTC
D: TRBD1; V: TRBV9; size: NA; J: TRBJ2-2; CDR3: CASSNRQGNTGELFF; DNA: TGTGCCAGCAGCAACCGACAGGGGAACACCGGGGAGCTGTTTTTT
D: TRBD1; V: TRBV5-1; size: NA; J: TRBJ1-1; CDR3: CASSSLQGGTEAFF; DNA: TGCGCCAGCAGCTCCTTACAGGGGGGCACTGAAGCTTTCTTT
D: TRBD2; V: TRBV5-1; size: NA; J: TRBJ2-2; CDR3: CASSSSGETGELFF; DNA: TGCGCCAGCAGCTCTAGCGGGGAAACCGGGGAGCTGTTTTTT
D: NA; V: TRBV5-8; size: NA; J: TRBJ2-7; CDR3: CASGAAGSYEQYF; DNA: TGTGCCAGCGGCGCGGCAGGGTCCTACGAGCAGTACTTC
D: NA; V: TRBV7-9; size: NA; J: TRBJ2-2; CDR3: CASSSASTGELFF; DNA: TGTGCCAGCAGCTCAGCTAGCACCGGGGAGCTGTTTTTT
D: NA; V: TRBV14; size: NA; J: TRBJ2-2; CDR3: CASSQNRVGTGELFF; DNA: TGTGCCAGCAGCCAAAACAGGGTTGGCACCGGGGAGCTGTTTTTT
D: TRBD1; V: TRBV19; size: NA; J: TRBJ1-5; CDR3: CASSRVEPGQQHF; DNA: TGTGCCAGTAGTAGGGTCGAGCCGGGACAGCAGCATTTT
D: TRBD1; V: TRBV27; size: NA; J: TRBJ2-6; CDR3: CASSSWDRVKSGANVLTF; DNA: TGTGCCAGCAGTTCGTGGGACAGGGTCAAATCTGGGGCCAACGTCCTGACTTTC
D: NA; V: TRBV6-4; size: NA; J: TRBJ1-1; CDR3: CASSPAPGNTEAFF; DNA: TGTGCCAGCAGTCCGGCTCCAGGGAACACTGAAGCTTTCTTT
D: NA; V: TRBV6-5; size: NA; J: TRBJ1-2; CDR3: CASSYSSLGLPGGYTF; DNA: TGTGCCAGCAGTTACTCATCCTTGGGCCTCCCAGGGGGCTACACCTTC
D: TRBD2; V: TRBV7-3; size: NA; J: TRBJ2-1; CDR3: CASSPLAGLGNEQFF; DNA: TGTGCCAGCAGCCCACTAGCGGGCCTCGGCAATGAGCAGTTCTTC
D: NA; V: TRBV6-6; size: once; J: TRBJ1-3; CDR3: CASSPPRVVSGNTIYF; DNA: TGTGCCAGCAGTCCCCCCCGGGTGGTCTCTGGAAACACCATATATTTT
D: NA; V: TRBV11-3; size: NA; J: TRBJ1-1; CDR3: CASSLVREGKAFF; DNA: TGTGCCAGCAGCTTAGTACGGGAAGGGAAAGCTTTCTTT
D: NA; V: TRBV19; size: NA; J: TRBJ1-3; CDR3: CASSRTGNTIYF; DNA: TGTGCCAGCTCAAGGACAGGAAACACCATATATTTT
D: TRBD1; V: TRBV27; size: NA; J: TRBJ1-2; CDR3: CASSWGQGLYGYTF; DNA: TGTGCCAGCAGTTGGGGACAGGGGCTCTATGGCTACACCTTC
D: NA; V: TRBV6-6; size: NA; J: TRBJ2-5; CDR3: CASSYSQAGRETQYF; DNA: TGTGCCAGCAGTTACTCCCAAGCGGGCAGGGAGACCCAGTACTTC
D: TRBD2; V: TRBV7-9; size: NA; J: TRBJ2-3; CDR3: CASSSWTSGATDTQYF; DNA: TGTGCCAGCAGCTCCTGGACTAGCGGGGCCACAGATACGCAGTATTTT
D: TRBD2; V: TRBV18; size: NA; J: TRBJ2-7; CDR3: CASSPQRGRISSYEQYF; DNA: TGTGCCAGCTCACCGCAGCGGGGCCGAATCAGCTCCTACGAGCAGTACTTC
D: TRBD2; V: TRBV7-8; size: NA; J: TRBJ2-7; CDR3: CASSGRGSQPYEQYF; DNA: TGTGCCAGCAGTGGGAGGGGTTCACAACCGTACGAGCAGTACTTC
D: TRBD1; V: TRBV4-1; size: NA; J: TRBJ1-5; CDR3: CASSQGQGNQPQHF; DNA: TGCGCCAGCAGCCAAGGACAGGGGAATCAGCCCCAGCATTTT
D: NA; V: TRBV5-8; size: NA; J: TRBJ2-7; CDR3: CASSPPLARSSYEQYF; DNA: TGTGCCAGCAGCCCACCCCTGGCCCGGAGCTCCTACGAGCAGTACTTC
D: NA; V: TRBV5-1; size: NA; J: TRBJ1-4; CDR3: CASSFSGEREKLFF; DNA: TGCGCCAGCAGCTTTTCAGGGGAGCGGGAAAAACTGTTTTTT
D: TRBD2; V: TRBV11-3; size: NA; J: TRBJ2-1; CDR3: CASSLAGTSGGADNEQFF; DNA: TGTGCCAGCAGCTTAGCCGGGACTAGCGGGGGGGCGGACAATGAGCAGTTCTTC
D: NA; V: TRBV6-1; size: NA; J: TRBJ1-5; CDR3: CASSPGDSQNQPQHF; DNA: TGTGCCAGCAGTCCCGGAGACAGTCAAAATCAGCCCCAGCATTTT
D: NA; V: TRBV5-6; size: NA; J: TRBJ1-1; CDR3: CASSSPEVDKTEAFF; DNA: TGTGCCAGCAGCTCCCCAGAAGTCGACAAGACTGAAGCTTTCTTT
D: TRBD1; V: TRBV14; size: NA; J: TRBJ2-5; CDR3: CASSMRTGGRETQYF; DNA: TGTGCCAGCAGCATGCGGACAGGGGGACGAGAGACCCAGTACTTC
D: NA; V: TRBV15; size: NA; J: TRBJ2-1; CDR3: CATSRDRGSNEQFF; DNA: TGTGCCACCAGCAGAGATCGAGGGTCCAATGAGCAGTTCTTC
D: NA; V: TRBV7-9; size: once; J: TRBJ2-7; CDR3: CASSPPAGGSYEQYF; DNA: TGTGCCAGCAGCCCCCCGGCAGGGGGGTCCTACGAGCAGTACTTC
D: NA; V: TRBV6-6; size: NA; J: TRBJ1-2; CDR3: CASSYGQAYYGYTF; DNA: TGTGCCAGCAGTTATGGACAAGCTTACTATGGCTACACCTTC
D: TRBD2; V: TRBV7-8; size: NA; J: TRBJ2-7; CDR3: CASSPRLAGGSYEQYF; DNA: TGTGCCAGCAGCCCAAGACTAGCGGGGGGCTCCTACGAGCAGTACTTC
D: NA; V: TRBV9; size: NA; J: TRBJ2-3; CDR3: CASRRQGTDTQYF; DNA: TGTGCCAGCAGGAGACAGGGCACAGATACGCAGTATTTT
D: NA; V: TRBV7-8; size: NA; J: TRBJ2-2; CDR3: CASSARGKNTGELFF; DNA: TGTGCCAGCAGCGCGAGGGGGAAGAACACCGGGGAGCTGTTTTTT
D: NA; V: TRBV28; size: NA; J: TRBJ1-1; CDR3: CASSLPRVVNTEAFF; DNA: TGTGCCAGCAGCTTACCCCGGGTTGTGAACACTGAAGCTTTCTTT
D: TRBD2; V: TRBV9; size: NA; J: TRBJ2-1; CDR3: CASSRTPSGGSYNEQFF; DNA: TGTGCCAGCAGCCGAACTCCTAGCGGGGGTTCCTACAATGAGCAGTTCTTC
D: TRBD2; V: TRBV11-3; size: NA; J: TRBJ2-2; CDR3: CASSRTSGGNTGELFF; DNA: TGTGCCAGCAGTCGGACTAGCGGGGGGAACACCGGGGAGCTGTTTTTT
D: NA; V: TRBV29-1; size: NA; J: TRBJ2-2; CDR3: CSVRVSHTGELFF; DNA: TGCAGCGTCCGAGTGTCTCACACCGGGGAGCTGTTTTTT
D: TRBD1; V: TRBV5-1; size: NA; J: TRBJ2-1; CDR3: CASSASGTGPYNEQFF; DNA: TGCGCCAGCAGCGCGTCCGGGACAGGGCCCTACAATGAGCAGTTCTTC